This TCR beta chain was sequenced in a study of shared clonotypes between healthy human individuals. Findings and limits, study-wide: The small donor group covered limited genetic and exposure diversity.

With respect to this clone: Its cognate antigen is unknown.

Only in-frame clones appear in the TCRdb table, and some are missing; sequencing was by immunoSEQ multiplex PCR. Among 2,100,000 or so clones, more than 90% were seen once, and the ten largest hold roughly 0.13%. The sample taken for sequencing was naive CD4+ T cells sorted from blood. The subset here: CD45RA+ positively selected. The source is a man between 18 and 29 years old in good health.

For the CDR3, the DNA is TGTGCCAGCAGCTTTTGGACAGGGAATCAGCCCCAGCATTTT. Translation: CASSFWTGNQPQHF. The V call is TRBV5-6, the J call TRBJ1-5; 8 bases are a match to TRBD1. Losses at the gene ends were 2 bases for V and 4 bases for J; bases not matched to a gene: 2. CDR3 size: 14 residues. The germline V gene encodes CDR1 SGHDT and CDR2 YYEEEE.